The clone carrying this T cell receptor beta chain was recorded a few times. This specimen comes from a study of CD8+ T cells in alopecia areata. V trimming: 1 base; J trimming: 0 bases; junction bases outside the gene matches: 8. Germline V gene sequence: CDR1 SGHVS, CDR2 FQNEAQ. The CDR3 totals 19 residues. Treatment denoted: oral pan-JAK inhibitor, 5-10 mg twice daily. cDNA reverse transcribed from extracted RNA served as the sequencing template. Data came from immunoSEQ multiplex PCR; TCRdb stores just in-frame clones and leaves some out. The sample shows 130,000 or so clones, about 59% of them seen only once.

Sequenced material: CD4+ T cells sorted from blood, taken at week 4, from a patient treated with tofacitinib. V is TRBV7-8 and J is TRBJ2-6; 8 nucleotides align to TRBD2. The source is a human donor with alopecia areata. In nucleotides, the CDR3 is TGTGCCAGCAGCTTAGGACCACTAGCGGTGGTCTCTGGGGCCAACGTCCTGACTTTC. Residues: CASSLGPLAVVSGANVLTF.